The next 29 T cell receptor beta chains were all read from a single sample in a study of multiple sclerosis patients with progressive multifocal leukoencephalopathy. Specified time point: time of PML onset. Assay used: immunoSEQ multiplex PCR; TCRdb lists only in-frame clones, some missing. The table lists 30,000 or so clones, roughly 85% of them singletons. Sequences were derived from PBMCs, sampled from a patient treated with natalizumab. These receptors came from a woman in her thirties with progressive multifocal leukoencephalopathy.

The V and J genes are TRBV5-5 and TRBJ2-5, with a weak D call TRBD1 (6 bases). V dropped 1 base and J dropped 5 bases, with 18 bases sitting between them. Germline CDR1 SGHKS, CDR2 YYEKEE (reference sequence). The CDR3 contains 16 residues. This CDR3 is CASSLSAQGIAETQYF. The CDR3 region has the DNA TGTGCCAGCAGCTTGTCTGCGCAGGGGATTGCGGAGACCCAGTACTTC.

This sequence joins TRBV4-3 and TRBJ1-5, with no clear D. With 0 bases removed from V and 6 bases from J, the gap between germline ends came to 6 bases. The germline gives CDR1 LGHNA, CDR2 YSLEER. This CDR3 is 13 amino acids long. The CDR3 DNA reads TGCGCCAGCAGCCAAGATCCGAGTCAGCCCCAGCATTTT. Its protein product is CASSQDPSQPQHF.

V gene TRBV5-4 combines with J gene TRBJ2-7, with D maybe TRBD1 (6 bases). V was trimmed by 1 base and J by 6 bases, leaving 11 bases between them. This CDR3 region has 13 residues. CDR1 is SGHNT, CDR2 YYREEE, per germline (reference sequence). CDR3 sequence reads: CASSLYREGEQYF. CDR3 in DNA: TGTGCCAGCAGCTTGTACAGGGAAGGCGAGCAGTACTTC.

This clone was observed a few times. The V gene is TRBV18, the J gene TRBJ2-2, with D possibly being TRBD1 (6 bases). Germline CDR1 KGHSH, CDR2 LQKENI. V was shortened by 6 bases and J by 1 base, with 9 bases between the two germline ends. The CDR3 has 14 amino acids. The CDR3 nucleotides are TGTGCCAGCTCCCGACAGGTGAACACCGGGGAGCTGTTTTTT. Translated, it gives CASSRQVNTGELFF.

This chain uses TRBV6-5 with TRBJ1-5; D not resolved. With 4 bases removed from V and 5 bases from J, the gap between germline ends came to 12 bases. This CDR3 region has 14 residues. Per germline, CDR1 MNHEY and CDR2 SVGAGI. The CDR3 here is CASSFSGEDQPQHF. The CDR3 bases are TGTGCCAGCAGTTTCTCGGGCGAAGATCAGCCCCAGCATTTT.

The chain has TRBV6-6 and TRBJ2-3, with 8 bases lining up with TRBD2. Germline CDR1 MNHNY, CDR2 SVGAGI (reference sequence). There are 13 residues in the CDR3. Losses at the gene ends were 4 bases for V and 4 bases for J; bases not matched to a gene: 1. CDR3 sequence reads: CASSFSGADTQYF. The CDR3, as DNA: TGTGCCAGCAGTTTTAGCGGGGCAGATACGCAGTATTTT.

The gene calls are TRBV2 and TRBJ1-5, with D hard to call. CDR3 length equals 12 residues. V was pared by 4 bases and J by 5 bases, with 6 bases between. Germline CDR1 reads SNHLY; CDR2 reads FYNNEI. CDR3: CASSGMDQPQHF. The CDR3 coding sequence is TGTGCCAGCAGTGGAATGGATCAGCCCCAGCATTTT.

This chain links TRBV7-2 with TRBJ1-2; unclear D gene. CDR1 is SGHTA and CDR2 is FQGNSA in the germline V gene. The CDR3 length is 14 residues. The germline V and J ends were trimmed by 5 bases and 5 bases, with 15 bases remaining between them. CDR3 sequence reads: CASSPRAALYGYTF. The DNA of the CDR3 is TGTGCCAGCAGCCCTAGAGCAGCTCTATATGGCTACACCTTC. Using reference TRBV7-2 and TRBJ1-2 for the parts outside the CDR3, the full variable domain is GAGVSQSPSNKVTEKGKDVELRCDPISGHTALYWYRQSLGQGLEFLIYFQGNSAPDKSGLPSDRFSAERTGGSVSTLTIQRTQQEDSAVYLCASSPRAALYGYTFGSGTRLTVV.

V and J are TRBV5-1 and TRBJ1-2, with 8 bases fitting TRBD1. Germline CDR1 reads SGHRS; CDR2 reads YFSETQ. The CDR3 loop spans 14 amino acids. Germline trimming cut 5 bases from V and 3 bases from J; bases unmatched to any gene: 6. CDR3 sequence: CASSSSGGDYGYTF. In DNA, the CDR3 is TGCGCCAGCAGTTCCTCAGGGGGCGACTATGGCTACACCTTC.

V gene TRBV7-9 combines with J gene TRBJ2-1; the match to TRBD2 covers 13 bases. This CDR3 region has 16 residues. Germline CDR1 SEHNR, CDR2 FQNEAQ (reference sequence). Trimming at V came to 4 bases and at J to 2 bases, leaving 2 bases not matched to a gene. The CDR3 DNA is TGTGCCAGCAGCTCGGGACTAGCGGGGACCTACAATGAGCAGTTCTTC. Translated: CASSSGLAGTYNEQFF.

V usage is TRBV10-1 and J usage is TRBJ2-7, with a tentative D call TRBD2 (5 bases). V was clipped by 8 bases and J by 1 base, with 12 bases between them. CDR3 length equals 13 residues. Germline CDR1 reads WNHNN; CDR2 reads SYGVQD (reference sequence). The CDR3 DNA sequence: TGCGCCAGCTCAAGGGAGCTTTCCTACGAGCAGTACTTC. This sequence encodes CASSRELSYEQYF.

The chain carries TRBV7-2 and TRBJ2-7, with 9 bases lining up with TRBD1. Germline-derived CDR1 and CDR2 are SGHTA and FQGNSA. The V segment lost 2 bases and the J segment 4 bases; nucleotides outside the gene matches: 3. The length of the CDR3 is 14 residues. The CDR3 spells CASSLMGQGYEQYF. The CDR3 DNA reads TGTGCCAGCAGCTTAATGGGACAGGGTTACGAGCAGTACTTC.

In its sample, this clone was seen once. This chain links TRBV11-2 with TRBJ2-1; D gene uncertain. The V and J ends lost 3 bases and 0 bases respectively, with 9 bases between them. Germline-derived CDR1 and CDR2 are SGHAT and FQNNGV. The CDR3 runs to 15 residues. CDR3 residues: CASSLNTGSYNEQFF. CDR3 in DNA: TGTGCCAGCAGCTTGAATACGGGCTCCTACAATGAGCAGTTCTTC.

The rearrangement joins TRBV4-1 to TRBJ1-3; the match to TRBD1 covers 10 bases. Per germline, CDR1 MGHRA and CDR2 YSYEKL. This CDR3 region has 21 residues. Trimming cost V 0 bases and J 0 bases; bases outside gene matches: 14. For the CDR3, the DNA is TGCGCCAGCAGCCAAGACCTAGGGGGACAGGGGTACTTAAGCTCTGGAAACACCATATATTTT. It is translated as CASSQDLGGQGYLSSGNTIYF.

The chain couples TRBV2 to TRBJ1-5; D ambiguous. V lost 4 bases and J 7 bases, leaving 17 bases between the germline ends. Germline values: CDR1 SNHLY, CDR2 FYNNEI. The CDR3 totals 15 residues. The CDR3 DNA reads TGTGCCAGCAGTGGGGGAGCGGGGAGTGGACAGCCCCAGCATTTT. It specifies CASSGGAGSGQPQHF.

The V and J genes are TRBV9 and TRBJ1-2; tentative D call: TRBD1 (6 bases). The CDR3 has 14 amino acids. Germline CDR1 and CDR2: SGDLS and YYNGEE. V was trimmed by 2 bases and J by 4 bases, leaving 12 bases between them. The CDR3 region has the DNA TGTGCCAGCAGCGTGGACAGAGTTTCCTATGGCTACACCTTC. It encodes CASSVDRVSYGYTF.

This sequence joins TRBV18 and TRBJ1-1; D gene uncertain. The V gene's germline CDR1 is KGHSH and CDR2 LQKENI. The CDR3 sequence is 13 residues long. V was cut by 2 bases and J by 6 bases, with 10 bases left in between. The CDR3 DNA reads TGTGCCAGCTCACCATTGGAGCGTGCTGAAGCTTTCTTT. Its translation is CASSPLERAEAFF.

The rearrangement uses TRBV7-2 and TRBJ1-4, with D uncertain. The CDR3 has 14 residues. Between the trimmed V and J ends, which lost 5 bases and 7 bases, there was a span of 14 bases. Germline V gives CDR1 SGHTA, CDR2 FQGNSA. CDR3 nucleotides: TGTGCCAGCAGCCTCGGGCAGGCGCCTGAAAAACTGTTTTTT. Translation gives CASSLGQAPEKLFF.

This clone appeared a single time. The V gene is TRBV5-6, the J gene TRBJ2-6; D is perhaps TRBD2 (6 bases). CDR1 is SGHDT and CDR2 is YYEEEE in the germline V gene. The CDR3 length is 15 residues. V shed 5 bases and J shed 4 bases, with 13 bases lying between them. The CDR3 DNA is TGTGCCAGCAGTCTTGGGACTCTGGGGGCCAACGTCCTGACTTTC. This codes for CASSLGTLGANVLTF. Based on the CDR3 plus reference TRBV5-6 and TRBJ2-6, the full variable domain is DAGVTQSPTHLIKTRGQQVTLRCSPKSGHDTVSWYQQALGQGPQFIFQYYEEEERQRGNFPDRFSGHQFPNYSSELNVNALLLGDSALYLCASSLGTLGANVLTFGAGSRLTVL.

The V and J genes are TRBV20-1 and TRBJ1-2; the D gene is possibly TRBD1 (5 bases). The CDR3 totals 11 residues. Trimming took off 7 bases at V and 3 bases at J, with 9 bases between the two ends. The germline gives CDR1 DFQATT, CDR2 SNEGSKA (reference sequence). CDR3 DNA: TGCAGTGTTCCGGGGGACTATGGCTACACCTTC. Translating gives CSVPGDYGYTF.

This sequence joins TRBV7-2 and TRBJ2-5; the D is unclear. V gave up 5 bases and J gave up 4 bases, with 8 bases separating them. CDR1 is SGHTA and CDR2 is FQGNSA in the germline V gene. The length of the CDR3 is 12 residues. CDR3 sequence reads: CASSPDIETQYF. The CDR3 DNA is TGTGCCAGCAGCCCAGACATAGAGACCCAGTACTTC.

The CDR3 region is CASSSASSSYNEQFF. In DNA form, the CDR3 reads TGTGCCAGCAGTTCTGCTTCTAGCTCCTACAATGAGCAGTTCTTC. The V and J genes are TRBV7-9 and TRBJ2-1; no firm D call. The CDR3 extends over 15 amino acids. Deletions cut 6 bases from V and 0 bases from J, with 12 bases between. Germline CDR1 and CDR2: SEHNR and FQNEAQ (reference sequence).

This clone appeared a few times. The V and J genes are TRBV2 and TRBJ1-1; TRBD1 matches 8 bases. The junction had 7 bases not matched to a gene; V was cut back by 11 bases and J by 2 bases. The CDR3 loop spans 13 amino acids. The germline V gene encodes CDR1 SNHLY and CDR2 FYNNEI. The CDR3 nucleotides read TGTGCCGACAGGGGACAGTTCAACACTGAAGCTTTCTTT. Its protein is CADRGQFNTEAFF.

V is TRBV11-3 and J is TRBJ2-5; 8 nucleotides line up with TRBD1. The CDR3 extends over 13 amino acids. After removal of 7 bases from V and 0 bases from J, the junction contained 1 base not matched to a gene. CDR1 is SGHNT and CDR2 is YENEEA in the germline V gene. CDR3 in DNA: TGTGCCAGCAAGGACAGGGACCAAGAGACCCAGTACTTC. Protein: CASKDRDQETQYF.

The V and J genes are TRBV5-4 and TRBJ2-5; no firm D call. V lost 0 bases, J lost 2 bases, and 8 bases lay in between. The CDR3 is 14 amino acids. Germline V gives CDR1 SGHNT, CDR2 YYREEE (reference sequence). CDR3 sequence reads: CASSLVGQQETQYF. The CDR3, as DNA: TGTGCCAGCAGCTTGGTAGGGCAGCAAGAGACCCAGTACTTC.

V usage is TRBV7-7 and J usage is TRBJ2-3; 8 bases are a match to TRBD2. The trim removed 1 base at V and 0 bases at J, leaving 0 bases unmatched. The CDR3 spans 15 residues. Germline V gene data show CDR1 as SSHAT and CDR2 as FNYEAQ (reference sequence). The CDR3 sequence: CASSLGLASTDTQYF. CDR3 DNA: TGTGCCAGCAGCTTAGGACTAGCGAGCACAGATACGCAGTATTTT.

This chain joins TRBV5-1 and TRBJ2-7; TRBD2 aligns across 8 bases. J was trimmed by 2 bases and V by 2 bases; bases with no gene match: 3. The CDR3 has 14 amino acids. Germline loops: CDR1 SGHRS, CDR2 YFSETQ. CDR3 sequence reads: CASSLAGVPYEQYF. Written as DNA, the CDR3 is TGCGCCAGCAGCTTAGCGGGAGTTCCCTACGAGCAGTACTTC.

The V call is TRBV28, the J call TRBJ2-1; 13 bases map to TRBD2. Germline V gives CDR1 MDHEN, CDR2 SYDVKM. The CDR3 sequence is 18 residues long. With 4 bases clipped from V and 2 bases from J, the junction kept 8 bases outside the gene matches. The CDR3: CASSWTSGGRSPYNEQFF. The CDR3 DNA follows: TGTGCCAGCAGTTGGACTAGCGGGGGCCGTAGTCCCTACAATGAGCAGTTCTTC. Supplemented by reference TRBV28 and TRBJ2-1, the full variable domain reads DVKVTQSSRYLVKRTGEKVFLECVQDMDHENMFWYRQDPGLGLRLIYFSYDVKMKEKGDIPEGYSVSREKKERFSLILESASTNQTSMYLCASSWTSGGRSPYNEQFFGPGTRLTVL.

V gene TRBV15 combines with J gene TRBJ2-5; tentatively, D is TRBD2 (6 bases). Deletions cut 1 base from V and 5 bases from J, with 17 bases between. Germline values: CDR1 LNHNV, CDR2 YYDKDF (reference sequence). The CDR3 length is 16 residues. This CDR3 reads CATSRGSGERGETQYF. In nucleotides, the CDR3 is TGTGCCACCAGCAGAGGTTCGGGAGAACGGGGGGAGACCCAGTACTTC.